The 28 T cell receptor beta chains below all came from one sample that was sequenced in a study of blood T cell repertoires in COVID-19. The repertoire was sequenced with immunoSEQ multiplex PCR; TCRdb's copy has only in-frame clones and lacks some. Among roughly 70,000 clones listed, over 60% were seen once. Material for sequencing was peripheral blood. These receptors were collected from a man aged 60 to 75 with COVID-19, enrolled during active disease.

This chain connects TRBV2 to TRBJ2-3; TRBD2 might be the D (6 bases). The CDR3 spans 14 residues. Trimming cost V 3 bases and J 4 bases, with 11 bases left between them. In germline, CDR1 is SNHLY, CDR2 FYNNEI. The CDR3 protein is CASSDGRFADTQYF. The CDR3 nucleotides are TGTGCCAGCAGTGATGGGAGGTTCGCAGATACGCAGTATTTT.

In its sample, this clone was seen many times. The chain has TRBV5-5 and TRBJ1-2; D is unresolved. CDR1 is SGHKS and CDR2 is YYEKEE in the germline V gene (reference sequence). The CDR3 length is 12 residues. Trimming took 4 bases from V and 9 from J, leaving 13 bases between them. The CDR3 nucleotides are TGTGCCAGCAGCCCCCGGGGAGACCGCTACACCTTC. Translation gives CASSPRGDRYTF.

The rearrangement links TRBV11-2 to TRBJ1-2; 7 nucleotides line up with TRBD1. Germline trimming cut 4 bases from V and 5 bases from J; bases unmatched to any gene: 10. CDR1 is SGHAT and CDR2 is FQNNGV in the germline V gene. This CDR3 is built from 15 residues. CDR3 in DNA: TGTGCCAGCAGCTACCCCGACAGGGTGGAATATGGCTACACCTTC. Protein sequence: CASSYPDRVEYGYTF. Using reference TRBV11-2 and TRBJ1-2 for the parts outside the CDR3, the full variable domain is EAGVAQSPRYKIIEKRQSVAFWCNPISGHATLYWYQQILGQGPKLLIQFQNNGVVDDSQLPKDRFSAERLKGVDSTLKIQPAKLEDSAVYLCASSYPDRVEYGYTFGSGTRLTVV.

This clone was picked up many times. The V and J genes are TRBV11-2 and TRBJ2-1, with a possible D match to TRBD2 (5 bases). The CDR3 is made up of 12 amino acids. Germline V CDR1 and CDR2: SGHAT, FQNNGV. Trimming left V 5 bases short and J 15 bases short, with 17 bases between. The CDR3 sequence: CASSDSVINWFF. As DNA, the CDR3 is TGTGCCAGCAGCGATAGCGTAATAAACTGGTTCTTC.

CDR3 sequence reads: CAWSVGVNTEAFF. The CDR3 DNA reads as TGTGCCTGGAGTGTAGGGGTGAACACTGAAGCTTTCTTT. The genes are TRBV30 and TRBJ1-1; D may be TRBD1 (5 bases). CDR3 length: 13 residues. Germline V gene lookup returns CDR1 GTSNPN and CDR2 SVGIG (reference sequence). V lost 0 bases, J lost 0 bases, and 5 bases lay in between.

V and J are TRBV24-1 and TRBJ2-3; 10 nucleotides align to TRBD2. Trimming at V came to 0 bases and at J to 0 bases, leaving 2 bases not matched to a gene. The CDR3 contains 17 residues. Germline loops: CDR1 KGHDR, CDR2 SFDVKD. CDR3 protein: CATSDLLTSGSTDTQYF. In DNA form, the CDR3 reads TGTGCCACCAGTGATTTGCTGACTAGCGGGAGCACAGATACGCAGTATTTT.

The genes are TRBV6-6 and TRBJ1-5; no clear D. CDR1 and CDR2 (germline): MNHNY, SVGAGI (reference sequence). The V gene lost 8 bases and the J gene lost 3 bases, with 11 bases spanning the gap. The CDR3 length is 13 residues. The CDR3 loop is CASLAAYNQPQHF. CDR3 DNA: TGTGCCAGCTTGGCAGCGTACAATCAGCCCCAGCATTTT.

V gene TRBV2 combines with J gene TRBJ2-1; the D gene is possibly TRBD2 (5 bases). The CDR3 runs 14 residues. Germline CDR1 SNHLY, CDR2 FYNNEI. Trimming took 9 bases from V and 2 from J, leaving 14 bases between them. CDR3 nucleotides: TGTGCCAGGGGCCTTCCCGGGACCTACAATGAGCAGTTCTTC. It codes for CARGLPGTYNEQFF.

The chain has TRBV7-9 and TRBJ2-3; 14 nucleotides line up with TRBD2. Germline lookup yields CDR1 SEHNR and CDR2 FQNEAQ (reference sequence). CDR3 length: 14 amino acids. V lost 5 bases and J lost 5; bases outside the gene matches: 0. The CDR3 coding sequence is TGTGCCAGCAGCGGGACTAGCGGGGGAGATACGCAGTATTTT. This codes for CASSGTSGGDTQYF.

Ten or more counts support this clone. CDR3 sequence: CSCTGTGATEAFF. The DNA of the CDR3 is TGCAGTTGTACCGGGACAGGGGCCACTGAAGCTTTCTTT. The chain recombines TRBV29-1 with TRBJ1-1; 10 bases are shared with TRBD1. The CDR3 has 13 residues. The germline CDR1 and CDR2 sequences are SQVTM and ANQGSEA. The full variable domain, in which reference TRBV29-1 and TRBJ1-1 provide the parts outside the CDR3, is SAVISQKPSRDICQRGTSLTIQCQVDSQVTMMFWYRQQPGQSLTLIATANQGSEATYESGFVIDKFPISRPNLTFSTLTVSNMSPEDSSIYLCSCTGTGATEAFFGQGTRLTVV.

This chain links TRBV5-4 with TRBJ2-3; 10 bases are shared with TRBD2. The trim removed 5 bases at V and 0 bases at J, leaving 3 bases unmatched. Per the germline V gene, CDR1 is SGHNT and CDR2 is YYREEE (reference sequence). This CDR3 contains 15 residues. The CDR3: CASRLAGVSTDTQYF. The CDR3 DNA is TGTGCCAGCAGGCTAGCGGGGGTTAGCACAGATACGCAGTATTTT. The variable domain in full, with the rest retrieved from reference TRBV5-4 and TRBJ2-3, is ETGVTQSPTHLIKTRGQQVTLRCSSQSGHNTVSWYQQALGQGPQFIFQYYREEENGRGNFPPRFSGLQFPNYSSELNVNALELDDSALYLCASRLAGVSTDTQYFGPGTRLTVL.

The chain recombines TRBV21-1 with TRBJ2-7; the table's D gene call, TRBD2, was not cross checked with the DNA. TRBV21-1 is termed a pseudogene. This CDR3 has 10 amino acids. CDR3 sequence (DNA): TGTGCCCGCGCCCCCTACGAGCAGTACTTC. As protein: CARAPYEQYF.

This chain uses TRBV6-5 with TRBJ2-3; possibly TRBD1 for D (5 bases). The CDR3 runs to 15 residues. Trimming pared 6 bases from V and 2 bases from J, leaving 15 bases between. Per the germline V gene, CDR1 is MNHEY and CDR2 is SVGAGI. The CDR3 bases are TGTGCCAGCAGGACCCAAAGGGGCGTCACAGATACGCAGTATTTT. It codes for CASRTQRGVTDTQYF.

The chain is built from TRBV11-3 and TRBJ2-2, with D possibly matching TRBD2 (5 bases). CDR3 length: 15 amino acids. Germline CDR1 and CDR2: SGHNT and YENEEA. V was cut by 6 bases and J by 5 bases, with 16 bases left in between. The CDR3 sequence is CASRPLGEGTGELFF. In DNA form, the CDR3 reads TGTGCCAGCAGACCTCTGGGAGAAGGTACCGGGGAGCTGTTTTTT.

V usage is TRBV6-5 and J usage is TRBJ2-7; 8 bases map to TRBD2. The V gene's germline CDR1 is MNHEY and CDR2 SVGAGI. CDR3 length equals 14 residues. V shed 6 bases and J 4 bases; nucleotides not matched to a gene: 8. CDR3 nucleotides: TGTGCCAGCAGCCCGGGACTAGTATTGTACGAGCAGTACTTC. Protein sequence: CASSPGLVLYEQYF.

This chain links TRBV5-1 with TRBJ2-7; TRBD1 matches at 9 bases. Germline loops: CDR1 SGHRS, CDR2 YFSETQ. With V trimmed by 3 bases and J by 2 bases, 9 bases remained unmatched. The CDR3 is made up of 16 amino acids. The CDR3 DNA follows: TGCGCCAGCAGCTACGAACCGGGACAGGGTACCTACGAGCAGTACTTC. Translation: CASSYEPGQGTYEQYF.

Here the CDR3 DNA reads TGTGCCAGCAGTGACGGAGGGAGGTACGAGCAGTACTTC. This gives the protein CASSDGGRYEQYF. The rearrangement links TRBV2 to TRBJ2-7; D perhaps matches TRBD2 (6 bases). Germline assignment: CDR1 SNHLY and CDR2 FYNNEI. V lost 3 bases and J 4 bases, leaving 10 bases between the germline ends. The CDR3 has 13 residues.

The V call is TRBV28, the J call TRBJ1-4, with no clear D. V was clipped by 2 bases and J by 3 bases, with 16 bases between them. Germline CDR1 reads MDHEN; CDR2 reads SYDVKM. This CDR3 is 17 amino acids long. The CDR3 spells CASSLGDLAGANEKLFF. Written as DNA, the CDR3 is TGTGCCAGCAGTTTAGGAGATTTGGCCGGAGCTAATGAAAAACTGTTTTTT.

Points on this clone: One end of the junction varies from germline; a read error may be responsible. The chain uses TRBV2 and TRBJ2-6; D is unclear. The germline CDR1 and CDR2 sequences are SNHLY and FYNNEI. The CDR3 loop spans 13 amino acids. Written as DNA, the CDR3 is TGTGCCAGCAGGGAAGGAGAGGCCAACGTCCTGACTTTC. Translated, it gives CASREGEANVLTF.

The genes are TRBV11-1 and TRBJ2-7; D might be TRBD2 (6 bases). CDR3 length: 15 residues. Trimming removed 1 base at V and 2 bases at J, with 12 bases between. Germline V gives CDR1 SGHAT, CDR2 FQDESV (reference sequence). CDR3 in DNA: TGTGCCAGCAGCTTAGTGGGCGGGAAGACCTACGAGCAGTACTTC. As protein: CASSLVGGKTYEQYF.

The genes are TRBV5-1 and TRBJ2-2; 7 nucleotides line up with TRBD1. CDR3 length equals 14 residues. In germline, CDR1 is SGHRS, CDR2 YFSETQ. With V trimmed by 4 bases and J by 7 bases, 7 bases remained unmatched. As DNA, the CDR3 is TGCGCCAGCAGCCCCACAGGGGCGAGCGGGGAGCTGTTTTTT. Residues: CASSPTGASGELFF.

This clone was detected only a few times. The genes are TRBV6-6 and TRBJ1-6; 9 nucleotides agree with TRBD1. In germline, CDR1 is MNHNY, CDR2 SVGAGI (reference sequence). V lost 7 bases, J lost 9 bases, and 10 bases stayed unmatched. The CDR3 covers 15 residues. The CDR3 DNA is TGTGCCAGCACATTGGACGGGACAGGGACTTCACCCCTCCACTTT. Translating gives CASTLDGTGTSPLHF.

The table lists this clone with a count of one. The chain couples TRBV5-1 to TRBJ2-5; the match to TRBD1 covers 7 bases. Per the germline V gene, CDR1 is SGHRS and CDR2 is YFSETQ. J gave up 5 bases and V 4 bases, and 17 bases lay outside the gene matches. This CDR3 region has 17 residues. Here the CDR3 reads CASSELRANRGRETQYF. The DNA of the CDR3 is TGCGCCAGCAGCGAACTGCGGGCGAACAGGGGACGGGAGACCCAGTACTTC.

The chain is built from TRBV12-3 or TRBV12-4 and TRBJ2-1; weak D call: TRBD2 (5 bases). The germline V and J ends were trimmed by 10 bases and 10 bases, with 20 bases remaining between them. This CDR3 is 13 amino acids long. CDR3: CATRRGLVGEQFF. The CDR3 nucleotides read TGTGCCACCAGGAGAGGGTTGGTGGGGGAGCAGTTCTTC.

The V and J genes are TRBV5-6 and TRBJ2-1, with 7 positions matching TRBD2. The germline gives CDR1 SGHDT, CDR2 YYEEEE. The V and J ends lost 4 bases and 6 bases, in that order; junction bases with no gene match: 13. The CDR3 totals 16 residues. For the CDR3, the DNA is TGTGCCAGCAGCCTCGGCGGGGGAGGAAGATCCAATGAGCAGTTCTTC. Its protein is CASSLGGGGRSNEQFF.

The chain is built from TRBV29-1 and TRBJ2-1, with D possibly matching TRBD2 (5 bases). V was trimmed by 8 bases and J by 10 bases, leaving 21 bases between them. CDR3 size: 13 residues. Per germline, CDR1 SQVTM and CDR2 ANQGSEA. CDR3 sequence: CSLRGRSGSEQFF. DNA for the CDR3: TGCAGCTTACGGGGTAGATCCGGGTCGGAGCAGTTCTTC.

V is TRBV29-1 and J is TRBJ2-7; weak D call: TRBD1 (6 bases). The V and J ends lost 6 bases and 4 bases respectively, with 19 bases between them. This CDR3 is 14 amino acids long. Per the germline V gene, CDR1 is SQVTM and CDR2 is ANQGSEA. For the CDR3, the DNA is TGCAGCGTGCTCCGGGACAACGGCGCTTACGAGCAGTACTTC. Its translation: CSVLRDNGAYEQYF.

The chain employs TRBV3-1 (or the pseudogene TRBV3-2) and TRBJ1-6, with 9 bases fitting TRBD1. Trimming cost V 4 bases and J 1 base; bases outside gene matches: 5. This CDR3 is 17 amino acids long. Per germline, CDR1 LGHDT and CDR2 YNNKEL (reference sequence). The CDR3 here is CASSLSGQGSYNSPLHF. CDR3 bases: TGTGCCAGCAGCCTTTCGGGACAGGGTTCCTATAATTCACCCCTCCACTTT.